Reported below is one T cell receptor (beta chain). The antigen remains unidentified. There are 14 residues in the CDR3. Looked up from germline, CDR1 is MRHNA and CDR2 is SNTAGT. The V and J ends lost 3 bases and 5 bases respectively, with 13 bases between them. The data stem from a study of cytomegalovirus exposure and HLA in healthy donors. Study-wide results and caveats: The majority of TCR sequences were rare, yet some public TCRs appeared in many donors.

The PCR had 60 Vbeta and 13 Jbeta primers. Method: immunoSEQ multiplex PCR; TCRdb's copy keeps in-frame clones and lacks some. The sample yields 150,000 to 200,000 clones, 84% seen once. Everyone who donated was a healthy bone marrow donor. The source is a boy younger than 18 in good health and CMV-seronegative. The sequenced sample was PBMCs. The gene calls are TRBV6-4 and TRBJ1-2; D gene unclear. The CDR3 bases are TGTGCCAGCAGTGAATCGCCCGGAGGTTATGGCTACACCTTC. Translation gives CASSESPGGYGYTF.